This entry is about one T cell receptor beta chain. MiXCR was run by TCRdb on the RACE reads, yielding one entry per CDR3 protein. The sample lists tens of thousands of distinct CDR3 sequences, approximately 10% occurring once. These data belong to a study of human T cells and chemical hapten exposure. This CDR3 region has 13 residues. Germline V CDR1 and CDR2: SNHLY, FYNNEI. V was pared by 5 bases and J by 3 bases, with 5 bases between. Time point specified: patch test 3, about 24 weeks after DPC sensitization. Treatment indicated: therapeutic diphenylcyclopropenone sensitization with weekly scalp DPC.

The chain combines TRBV2 with TRBJ2-6; no clear D gene. The sample consisted of whole blood, taken in connection with sensitization to the hapten diphenylcyclopropenone (DPC). The receptor was isolated from a woman aged 30 to 39 with alopecia areata. Some clones in this sample may be carry-over from other donors' samples. CDR3 loop: CASSFGGANVLTF. CDR3 coding DNA: TGTGCCAGCAGTTTTGGTGGGGCCAACGTCCTGACTTTC. Full variable domain (missing parts from reference TRBV2 and TRBJ2-6): EPEVTQTPSHQVTQMGQEVILRCVPISNHLYFYWYRQILGQKVEFLVSFYNNEISEKSEIFDDQFSVERPDGSNFTLKIRSTKLEDSAMYFCASSFGGANVLTFGAGSRLTVL.